A selection of T cell receptor beta chains follows, all from one sample in a study of T cell changes during pregnancy in multiple sclerosis. TCRdb's copy holds only in-frame clones and misses some; the assay was immunoSEQ multiplex PCR. Here the sample spans 55,000 to 70,000 clones, 75% to 95% being singletons. Sequenced here: peripheral blood, sampled in the first trimester of pregnancy. The receptors were gathered from a female donor in good health, enrolled as a control in a pregnancy study. Each CDR3 is given with its conserved first and last residue. Each record gives: J gene, D gene, clone size, V gene, CDR3 protein, CDR3 DNA. A D gene is named only where the DNA matches it firmly. Clone size is shown for a subset of rows, as once, few, many or a class of expanded clone.

TRBJ2-7 TRBD2 - TRBV5-5 CASSLGVAGSYEQYF TGTGCCAGCAGCTTGGGGGTAGCGGGGTCCTACGAGCAGTACTTC
TRBJ2-7 - - TRBV29-1 CSAKEYYEQYF TGCAGCGCTAAAGAGTACTACGAGCAGTACTTC
TRBJ2-7 - - TRBV19 CANNQGVGWDEQYF TGTGCCAATAACCAGGGTGTCGGGTGGGACGAGCAGTACTTC
TRBJ2-3 TRBD2 - TRBV15 CATSPGWQRERTDTQYF TGTGCCACCAGCCCGGGGTGGCAGCGGGAGCGCACAGATACGCAGTATTTT
TRBJ2-7 - - TRBV4-1 CASSQEFSVDYEQYF TGCGCCAGCAGCCAAGAGTTCAGCGTCGACTACGAGCAGTACTTC
TRBJ2-3 TRBD1 once TRBV5-1 CASSSWGTGGDGLPDTQYF TGCGCCAGCAGCTCCTGGGGGACAGGGGGTGACGGTTTACCAGATACGCAGTATTTT
TRBJ1-4 - - TRBV5-1 CASSDRTELNEKLFF TGCGCCAGCAGCGATAGGACAGAACTTAATGAAAAACTGTTTTTT
TRBJ2-7 - - TRBV9 CASSPDREKQYF TGTGCCAGCAGCCCGGACCGGGAGAAGCAGTACTTC
TRBJ2-7 - - TRBV5-1 CASSLGRNYGQYF TGCGCCAGCAGCTTGGGCAGAAACTACGGGCAGTACTTC
TRBJ2-7 - once TRBV11-2 CASSPTGTLEQYF TGTGCCAGCAGCCCGACAGGTACCCTCGAGCAGTACTTC
TRBJ1-2 - - TRBV19 CASSIQGFTNYGYTF TGTGCCAGTAGTATACAGGGGTTTACTAACTATGGCTACACCTTC
TRBJ2-3 - - TRBV7-9 CASSLSPQATDTQYF TGTGCCAGCAGCTTAAGTCCTCAGGCCACAGATACGCAGTATTTT
TRBJ2-7 TRBD1 once TRBV6-6 CASGQGRDGSYEQYF TGTGCCAGTGGACAGGGGAGGGATGGCTCCTACGAGCAGTACTTC
TRBJ1-5 - - TRBV27 CASSFGQGFRQPQHF TGTGCCAGCAGTTTCGGCCAGGGGTTCCGTCAGCCCCAGCATTTT
TRBJ2-3 TRBD1 - TRBV5-1 CASQTGGSTDTQYF TGCGCCAGCCAAACAGGGGGAAGCACAGATACGCAGTATTTT
TRBJ2-4 TRBD2 - TRBV6-1 CASSKTSSPWNIQYF TGTGCCAGCAGTAAGACTAGCTCCCCCTGGAACATTCAGTACTTC
TRBJ2-3 TRBD2 - TRBV28 CASSLAGGHKGDTQYF TGTGCCAGCAGTTTAGCGGGAGGGCATAAAGGAGATACGCAGTATTTT
TRBJ2-3 TRBD2 - TRBV5-4 CASSRTSGRTDTQYF TGTGCCAGCAGCCGGACTAGCGGGCGCACAGATACGCAGTATTTT
TRBJ2-3 - - TRBV19 CASSARTEVIGTDTQYF TGTGCCAGTAGTGCCCGGACAGAGGTAATCGGCACAGATACGCAGTATTTT
TRBJ2-7 - once TRBV4-1 CASSQGQTNGGLIYEQYF TGCGCCAGCAGCCAAGGTCAGACGAACGGGGGGCTAATCTACGAGCAGTACTTC
TRBJ2-7 - - TRBV13 CASSLGRSYEQYF TGTGCCAGCAGCTTAGGGAGATCCTACGAGCAGTACTTC
TRBJ1-2 - - TRBV27 CASSLVRGGRGYTF TGTGCCAGCAGTTTAGTCCGGGGAGGCCGCGGCTACACCTTC
TRBJ2-3 TRBD2 - TRBV9 CASSVDPSGLITDTQYF TGTGCCAGCAGCGTAGATCCTAGCGGGTTAATCACAGATACGCAGTATTTT
TRBJ2-2 TRBD2 - TRBV6-4 CASRSSGSGELFF TGTGCCAGCAGGTCTAGCGGATCCGGGGAGCTGTTTTTT
TRBJ1-5 TRBD1 - TRBV30 CAWSPDRGLGYSNQPQHF TGTGCCTGGAGTCCCGACAGGGGCCTGGGTTATAGCAATCAGCCCCAGCATTTT
TRBJ2-1 TRBD2 - TRBV18 CASSPLPSGNYNEQFF TGTGCCAGCTCACCACTCCCTAGCGGGAACTACAATGAGCAGTTCTTC
TRBJ1-2 - - TRBV6-1 CASSEQARYGYTF TGTGCCAGCAGCGAACAGGCACGGTATGGCTACACCTTC
TRBJ1-1 - - TRBV19 CASSIMEESTEAFF TGTGCCAGTAGTATAATGGAGGAAAGCACTGAAGCTTTCTTT
TRBJ1-4 - - TRBV7-9 CASSLIQGNEKLFF TGTGCCAGCAGCTTAATCCAGGGTAATGAAAAACTGTTTTTT
TRBJ2-3 - - TRBV18 CASSPPGTPSTQYF TGTGCCAGCTCACCACCCGGGACACCATCGACGCAGTATTTT
TRBJ2-3 - - TRBV12-1 CASSPYKGLGKGVGSTDTQYF TGTGCCAGCAGCCCTTATAAAGGACTAGGCAAAGGGGTGGGTAGCACAGATACGCAGTATTTT
TRBJ2-1 TRBD2 - TRBV10-2 CASMPSGTRGEQFF TGCGCCAGCATGCCCTCCGGGACTAGAGGGGAGCAGTTCTTC
TRBJ1-1 TRBD1 few TRBV4-1 CASSLSRGRFLNTEAFF TGCGCCAGCAGCCTAAGCAGGGGGCGATTTCTGAACACTGAAGCTTTCTTT
TRBJ2-2 - - TRBV27 CASSPWGRFTGELFF TGTGCCAGCAGTCCCTGGGGGCGGTTCACCGGGGAGCTGTTTTTT
TRBJ1-1 TRBD1 - TRBV7-2 CASSLGQGNEAFF TGTGCCAGCAGCTTAGGACAGGGTAATGAAGCTTTCTTT
TRBJ2-1 - - TRBV6-1 CASSGSVDEQFF TGTGCCAGCAGTGGTAGCGTCGATGAGCAGTTCTTC
TRBJ2-7 - - TRBV6-6 CASSDTSPSTYEQYF TGTGCCAGCAGTGACACTAGTCCCAGCACCTACGAGCAGTACTTC
TRBJ1-1 - - TRBV5-6 CASSFLTWGRSNTEAFF TGTGCCAGCAGCTTTTTGACCTGGGGCAGATCGAACACTGAAGCTTTCTTT
TRBJ2-7 - - TRBV21-1 CANGTSGREYEQYF TGTGCCAACGGGACTAGCGGGAGGGAATACGAGCAGTACTTC
TRBJ2-7 - - TRBV7-9 CASGPWAAGYEQYF TGTGCCAGCGGGCCGTGGGCAGCTGGCTACGAGCAGTACTTC
TRBJ2-1 - - TRBV9 CASRSRNEQFF TGTGCCAGCAGGTCGCGAAATGAGCAGTTCTTC